This TCR beta chain was recovered during a study of blood T cell repertoires in COVID-19. Study information: Specimens from acute and convalescent COVID-19 originated in the United States, Italy and Spain. The analysed material was cDNA or gDNA that came from T cells, B-cell-depleted T cells, or PBMCs.

Unmatched junction bases numbered 18, after V lost 3 bases and J lost 2 bases. The CDR3 totals 20 residues. Per the germline V gene, CDR1 is SGDLS and CDR2 is YYNGEE. In the original workflow: For nucleated cells, counts were estimated from reference gene primer amplification. Repertoires were generated with immunoSEQ multiplex PCR, while TCRdb's copy carries only in-frame clones and drops some. The V and J calls and clone size are taken from that table; D and trimming were inferred from the DNA. The data show tens of thousands of clones, more than 65% seen once. A few counts support this clone. Sample: peripheral blood. The sequence derives from a woman at least 80 years old with active or convalescent COVID-19. J is TRBJ2-1 and V is TRBV9; 9 bases fit TRBD1. The CDR3 loop is CASSARDRVFARGPYNEQFF. The CDR3 nucleotides are TGTGCCAGCAGCGCAAGGGACAGGGTTTTTGCGCGAGGCCCCTACAATGAGCAGTTCTTC. The complete variable domain, with remaining parts taken from reference TRBV9 and TRBJ2-1, reads DSGVTQTPKHLITATGQRVTLRCSPRSGDLSVYWYQQSLDQGLQFLIQYYNGEERAKGNILERFSAQQFPDLHSELNLSSLELGDSALYFCASSARDRVFARGPYNEQFFGPGTRLTVL.